These 32 T cell receptor beta chains came from one sample sequenced in a study of brain T cells in children with intractable seizures. Using immunoSEQ multiplex PCR, the repertoire was profiled, and TCRdb retains in-frame clones only, with some absent. The sample lists a few hundred thousand clones; over 90% were seen once. Regarding time point: blood from clinic visit 5 months post-surgery; TSC patient then seizure free. The specimen comprised peripheral blood, sampled around 5 months after surgery. The receptor set was obtained from a boy under three years old with tuberous sclerosis and intractable seizures.

This chain connects TRBV5-1 to TRBJ2-3, with unresolved D. V was shortened by 6 bases and J by 2 bases, with 13 bases between the two germline ends. From germline, CDR1 is SGHRS and CDR2 YFSETQ. The CDR3 is made up of 14 amino acids. The CDR3 DNA follows: TGCGCCAGCAACCTATGGAGAGACACAGATACGCAGTATTTT. Protein sequence: CASNLWRDTDTQYF.

The chain joins TRBV18 to TRBJ1-2; D possibly corresponds to TRBD1 (6 bases). Germline values: CDR1 KGHSH, CDR2 LQKENI. This CDR3 contains 17 residues. Between the trimmed V and J ends, which lost 0 bases and 0 bases, there was a span of 14 bases. This CDR3 is CASSPPGGATANYGYTF. In nucleotides, the CDR3 is TGTGCCAGCTCACCACCGGGGGGGGCTACCGCTAACTATGGCTACACCTTC.

This chain connects TRBV6-5 to TRBJ1-6; D perhaps matches TRBD1 (5 bases). The CDR3 has 13 amino acids. Trimming stripped 5 bases from V and 8 bases from J, with 10 bases between. CDR1 is MNHEY, CDR2 SVGAGI, per germline. The CDR3 region is CASSTVRDSPLHF. The CDR3 DNA reads TGTGCCAGCAGTACCGTCAGGGATTCACCCCTCCACTTT.

This chain links TRBV5-1 with TRBJ2-2; D is unresolved. Germline V lookup: CDR1 SGHRS, CDR2 YFSETQ. This CDR3 contains 13 residues. V lost 4 bases and J 6 bases, leaving 10 bases between the germline ends. The chain's CDR3 is CASSGLVAGELFF. Here the CDR3 DNA reads TGCGCCAGCAGCGGGTTAGTAGCCGGGGAGCTGTTTTTT. Full variable domain (remainder filled in from reference TRBV5-1 and TRBJ2-2): KAGVTQTPRYLIKTRGQQVTLSCSPISGHRSVSWYQQTPGQGLQFLFEYFSETQRNKGNFPGRFSGRQFSNSRSEMNVSTLELGDSALYLCASSGLVAGELFFGEGSRLTVL.

This clone was seen once. The J gene is TRBJ1-2, the V gene TRBV7-6; no definite D call. Germline lookup yields CDR1 SGHVS and CDR2 FNYEAQ. The CDR3 covers 18 residues. V gave up 0 bases and J gave up 12 bases, with 29 bases separating them. This CDR3 reads CASSLATGTPDKQKGHTF. DNA for the CDR3: TGTGCCAGCAGCTTAGCCACCGGTACTCCTGACAAGCAGAAAGGGCACACCTTC.

The chain couples TRBV27 to TRBJ1-6; D is ambiguous. Trimming left V 4 bases short and J 8 bases short, with 12 bases between. The length of the CDR3 is 14 residues. The germline V gene encodes CDR1 MNHEY and CDR2 SMNVEV (reference sequence). The CDR3 loop reads CASSWAGGDSPLHF. CDR3 DNA: TGTGCCAGCAGTTGGGCGGGTGGGGATTCACCCCTCCACTTT.

The rearrangement uses TRBV14 and TRBJ1-2; weak D call: TRBD1 (6 bases). Germline CDR1 is SGHDN and CDR2 is FVKESK. The germline V and J ends were trimmed by 1 base and 5 bases, with 14 bases remaining between them. There are 15 residues in the CDR3. The CDR3 sequence is CASSQVQQGGYGYTF. As DNA, the CDR3 is TGTGCCAGCAGCCAAGTCCAACAGGGAGGGTATGGCTACACCTTC.

The chain links TRBV6-6 to TRBJ1-5, with D perhaps matching TRBD1 (6 bases). Germline V gene data show CDR1 as MNHNY and CDR2 as SVGAGI (reference sequence). This CDR3 contains 13 residues. V dropped 8 bases and J dropped 9 bases, with 17 bases sitting between them. CDR3 DNA sequence: TGTGCCAGCTCGAACAGGGATTCGGGGCCCCAGCATTTT. This codes for CASSNRDSGPQHF.

This clone appeared a single time. The chain couples TRBV24-1 to TRBJ1-5; D is unclear. V lost 4 bases and J 0 bases, leaving 9 bases between the germline ends. This CDR3 is 15 amino acids long. Germline CDR1 is KGHDR and CDR2 is SFDVKD. DNA of the CDR3: TGTGCCACCAGTGACGGACCATATAGCAATCAGCCCCAGCATTTT. This sequence encodes CATSDGPYSNQPQHF.

The J gene is TRBJ2-1, the V gene TRBV6-5, with 10 bases identical to TRBD2. Trimming removed 0 bases from V and 6 bases from J; junction bases left unmatched: 5. The CDR3 has 16 amino acids. Per germline, CDR1 MNHEY and CDR2 SVGAGI. The CDR3 sequence: CASSYSALAGPNEQFF. The CDR3 bases are TGTGCCAGCAGTTACTCGGCACTAGCGGGGCCCAATGAGCAGTTCTTC.

The V call is TRBV7-9, the J call TRBJ2-5; D possibly corresponds to TRBD2 (6 bases). The CDR3 is 15 residues long. Trimming left V 6 bases short and J 3 bases short, with 17 bases between. The germline V gene has CDR1 SEHNR and CDR2 FQNEAQ (reference sequence). CDR3 region: CASSRTRDWEETQYF. The CDR3 bases are TGTGCCAGCAGTCGGACCCGGGACTGGGAAGAGACCCAGTACTTC.

The chain recombines TRBV19 with TRBJ2-1, with a tentative D call TRBD2 (5 bases). V lost 3 bases to trimming and J lost 0 bases, with 12 bases between them. This CDR3 region has 16 residues. Looked up from germline, CDR1 is LNHDA and CDR2 is SQIVND (reference sequence). In DNA form, the CDR3 reads TGTGCCAGTAGTATGTGGGGAGAAAGCTCCTACAATGAGCAGTTCTTC. Translated: CASSMWGESSYNEQFF.

The genes are TRBV10-3 and TRBJ2-3; 12 bases are a match to TRBD2. CDR3 length equals 15 residues. The germline V gene has CDR1 ENHRY and CDR2 SYGVKD. V gave up 4 bases and J gave up 2 bases; unmatched junction bases: 1. This CDR3 reads CAISGTSGNTDTQYF. In DNA, the CDR3 is TGTGCCATCAGTGGGACTAGCGGGAACACAGATACGCAGTATTTT.

The chain has TRBV24-1 and TRBJ2-1; 7 nucleotides line up with TRBD2. The CDR3 contains 16 residues. Germline V gene data show CDR1 as KGHDR and CDR2 as SFDVKD. With V trimmed by 4 bases and J by 4 bases, 9 bases remained unmatched. CDR3 sequence reads: CATSDRKAGPYNEQFF. The DNA for the CDR3 is TGTGCCACCAGTGACAGAAAAGCGGGACCGTACAATGAGCAGTTCTTC.

V and J are TRBV5-6 and TRBJ1-5; D gene uncertain. V was pared by 10 bases and J by 0 bases, with 20 bases between. The germline CDR1 and CDR2 sequences are SGHDT and YYEEEE. CDR3 length: 16 residues. CDR3 loop: CAYISKQTLSNQPQHF. DNA for the CDR3: TGTGCCTATATATCCAAACAGACACTTAGCAATCAGCCCCAGCATTTT.

This chain links TRBV7-9 with TRBJ2-2, with D perhaps given as TRBD1 or TRBD2 (5 bases each). CDR3 length equals 17 residues. The V end lost 1 base, the J end lost 5 bases, and 17 bases lay between the germline ends. Germline CDR1 is SEHNR and CDR2 is FQNEAQ (reference sequence). CDR3 DNA sequence: TGTGCCAGCAGCTTAGAGAGTTTGAGGGACCGAACCGGGGAGCTGTTTTTT. Protein: CASSLESLRDRTGELFF. The full variable domain, in which reference TRBV7-9 and TRBJ2-2 provide the parts outside the CDR3, is DTGVSQNPRHKITKRGQNVTFRCDPISEHNRLYWYRQTLGQGPEFLTYFQNEAQLEKSRLLSDRFSAERPKGSFSTLEIQRTEQGDSAMYLCASSLESLRDRTGELFFGEGSRLTVL.

This sequence joins TRBV2 and TRBJ2-1; 7 positions match TRBD2. The V gene's germline CDR1 is SNHLY and CDR2 FYNNEI. Losses at the gene ends were 11 bases for V and 4 bases for J; bases not matched to a gene: 11. The CDR3 is 14 residues long. CDR3 DNA: TGTGCCGGGGAGGGCTTTCCCTCGTACAATGAGCAGTTCTTC. Translating it yields CAGEGFPSYNEQFF. The complete variable domain, with remaining parts taken from reference TRBV2 and TRBJ2-1, reads EPEVTQTPSHQVTQMGQEVILRCVPISNHLYFYWYRQILGQKVEFLVSFYNNEISEKSEIFDDQFSVERPDGSNFTLKIRSTKLEDSAMYFCAGEGFPSYNEQFFGPGTRLTVL.

This chain joins TRBV28 and TRBJ2-7; maybe TRBD2 (6 bases). This CDR3 has 16 residues. V was cut by 6 bases and J by 2 bases, with 20 bases left in between. Germline values: CDR1 MDHEN, CDR2 SYDVKM. CDR3: CASSTTEGVAPYEQYF. The CDR3 nucleotides are TGTGCCAGCAGCACAACGGAGGGCGTAGCCCCCTACGAGCAGTACTTC.

In this sample, this clone turned up a few times. The V gene is TRBV12-3 or TRBV12-4, the J gene TRBJ1-5; no reliable D call. The CDR3 runs 13 residues. The germline V and J ends were trimmed by 1 base and 6 bases, with 7 bases remaining between them. The CDR3 region has the DNA TGTGCCAGCAGTTTAGGCAGGTCTCAGCCCCAGCATTTT. This encodes CASSLGRSQPQHF.

The rearrangement links TRBV7-3 to TRBJ2-7; 8 nucleotides match TRBD1. The CDR3 loop spans 15 amino acids. Losses at the gene ends were 1 base for V and 5 bases for J; bases not matched to a gene: 7. Germline lookup yields CDR1 SGHTA and CDR2 FQGTGA. Written as DNA, the CDR3 is TGTGCCAGCAGCTTAATCTTGGACAGGGACCACGAGCAGTACTTC. This gives the protein CASSLILDRDHEQYF.

The chain carries TRBV3-1 (or the pseudogene TRBV3-2) and TRBJ2-1; 9 positions agree with TRBD2. CDR3 size: 15 residues. Germline assignment: CDR1 LGHDT and CDR2 YNNKEL (reference sequence). After removal of 6 bases from V and 4 bases from J, the junction contained 7 bases not matched to a gene. CDR3 loop: CASSLTSGAYNEQFF. CDR3 bases: TGTGCCAGCAGTCTGACTAGCGGTGCTTACAATGAGCAGTTCTTC.

This CDR3 reads CARPRQENTEAFF. Written as DNA, the CDR3 is TGTGCCAGACCGCGACAGGAGAACACTGAAGCTTTCTTT. The rearrangement uses TRBV9 and TRBJ1-1; weak D call: TRBD1 (6 bases). Germline CDR1 SGDLS, CDR2 YYNGEE. The CDR3 is 13 amino acids. Trimming shortened V by 8 bases and J by 1 base, and 12 bases separated the two germline ends.

This clone was recorded only once. This chain joins TRBV19 and TRBJ1-2; 8 nucleotides line up with TRBD1. The CDR3 totals 13 residues. Germline CDR1 reads LNHDA; CDR2 reads SQIVND (reference sequence). Unmatched junction bases numbered 7, after V lost 5 bases and J lost 8 bases. The CDR3 protein is CASSETGEGGYTF. CDR3 nucleotide sequence: TGTGCCAGTAGTGAGACAGGGGAAGGGGGCTACACCTTC.

The V call is TRBV5-8, the J call TRBJ1-5; D is ambiguous. Trimming shortened V by 8 bases and J by 0 bases, and 6 bases separated the two germline ends. The V gene's germline CDR1 is SGHTS and CDR2 YDEGEE. This CDR3 region has 12 residues. The CDR3 reads CASRSSNQPQHF. CDR3 bases: TGTGCCAGTAGGAGTAGCAATCAGCCCCAGCATTTT.

The rearrangement links TRBV7-2 to TRBJ2-1, with 7 positions matching TRBD2. This CDR3 has 15 amino acids. The germline V gene has CDR1 SGHTA and CDR2 FQGNSA. Trimming cost V 5 bases and J 2 bases; bases outside gene matches: 6. The CDR3 coding sequence is TGTGCCAGCAGCCCCCAAGCGGGACCCTACAATGAGCAGTTCTTC. Encoded protein: CASSPQAGPYNEQFF.

The rearrangement joins TRBV12-3 or TRBV12-4 to TRBJ2-2, with D possibly being TRBD1 or TRBD2 (5 bases each). The CDR3 consists of 12 residues. Trimming left V 7 bases short and J 6 bases short, with 9 bases between. The DNA of the CDR3 is TGTGCCAGCATGTTGGGGGCCGGGGAGCTGTTTTTT. Translation gives CASMLGAGELFF.

V and J are TRBV27 and TRBJ1-2, with unresolved D. CDR1 MNHEY and CDR2 SMNVEV come from the germline V gene (reference sequence). This CDR3 has 13 residues. V dropped 6 bases and J dropped 8 bases, with 16 bases sitting between them. CDR3 loop: CASSPAEWRGYTF. The CDR3 DNA follows: TGTGCCAGCAGCCCCGCTGAGTGGAGGGGCTACACCTTC.

With regard to this clone: Other DNA variants within this sample encode the same CDR3. CDR3 DNA: TGTGCCAGCAGTGAACTAGCGGGAGGCCCAGATACGCAGTATTTT. Translating gives CASSELAGGPDTQYF. The chain employs TRBV6-1 and TRBJ2-3; 11 bases line up with TRBD2. The CDR3 runs to 15 residues. Germline assignment: CDR1 MNHNS and CDR2 SASEGT. J lost 4 bases, V lost 2 bases, and 2 bases had no gene match.

This clone was recorded once. V gene TRBV7-3 combines with J gene TRBJ1-1; 7 bases fit TRBD1. Germline CDR1 and CDR2: SGHTA and FQGTGA. The CDR3 has 13 residues. Trimming at V came to 3 bases and at J to 11 bases, leaving 9 bases not matched to a gene. The CDR3 coding sequence is TGTGCCAGCAGCTTCACGGACAGGCCGCCGGCTTTCTTT. Translated, it gives CASSFTDRPPAFF.

The V gene is TRBV27, the J gene TRBJ1-4, with 8 bases matching TRBD1. The CDR3 has 15 residues. In germline, CDR1 is MNHEY, CDR2 SMNVEV (reference sequence). V dropped 6 bases and J dropped 8; count of bases not matched to a gene: 11. The CDR3 region has the DNA TGTGCCAGCAGCTTGATCAGGGGGCTCGGAGAAAAACTGTTTTTT. It translates to CASSLIRGLGEKLFF.

The chain recombines TRBV2 with TRBJ2-1; possibly TRBD1 for D (5 bases). CDR3 length equals 15 residues. The germline V gene encodes CDR1 SNHLY and CDR2 FYNNEI. V was cut by 5 bases and J by 5 bases, with 16 bases left in between. The CDR3 sequence: CASSLTGPYNNEQFF. The CDR3 nucleotides read TGTGCCAGCAGTCTTACAGGACCTTATAACAATGAGCAGTTCTTC.

J is TRBJ2-5 and V is TRBV12-3 or TRBV12-4; D uncertain. Deletions cut 3 bases from V and 7 bases from J, with 12 bases between. This CDR3 is built from 13 residues. The CDR3 loop is CASSFTSSGTQYF. CDR3 DNA sequence: TGTGCCAGCAGTTTCACCAGCAGTGGGACCCAGTACTTC.